This TCR beta chain was recorded in a study of molecular identifiers for immune sequencing clone quantification. Findings of the study overall: More than 97% of effector molecules, versus under 1% of naive-cell molecules, belonged to clones above 20 RNA copies.

J gave up 3 bases and V 7 bases, and 10 bases lay outside the gene matches. Germline CDR1 is SGHKS and CDR2 is YYEKEE (reference sequence). The CDR3 is 14 amino acids. Comments on this clonotype: The antigen is unknown.

TCRdb reprocessed the PCR reads via MiXCR and lists one record per CDR3 protein. Among 400,000 to 600,000 distinct CDR3 sequences, 20% to 25% were seen once, and the ten largest hold more than 0.8%. Sequencing input: naive CD8+ T cells from blood, with Jurkat cell RNA spiked in. Sample subset: FACS-sorted CD8+CD4-CCR7+CD45RA+ naive T cells. The clonotype originates from a human donor in good health. Some libraries in this study had Jurkat cell RNA spiked in. The chain carries TRBV5-5 and TRBJ2-7; 7 bases agree with TRBD1. CDR3 protein: CASVSWDRNYEQYF. As DNA, the CDR3 is TGTGCCAGCGTCTCGTGGGACAGAAACTACGAGCAGTACTTC.